These 28 T cell receptor beta chains came from one sample sequenced in a study of vaccination and CD4 T cells after COVID-19. These receptors' targets are unknown. The Oncomine TCR Beta short-read assay sequenced DNA from cultured CD4+ T cells. TCRdb redid the calling of the PCR reads with MiXCR, one entry per CDR3 protein. The table shows 20,000 to 25,000 distinct CDR3 sequences, with roughly 46% occurring only once. Time point noted: late sampling 161 to 241 days after vaccination in a few convalescent patients. Specified treatment: roughly 10-day PBMC culture with coronavirus spike peptide pools or control peptides (ViraFEST assay). Material: CD4+ T cells from blood, cultured in vitro, obtained about 7 months after SARS-CoV-2 vaccination. The source of these receptors is a human donor who had recovered from COVID-19.

For the CDR3, the DNA is TGTGCCAGTAGCGATCAGGGGACGGGCGTGGAGACCCAGTACTTC. Amino acids: CASSDQGTGVETQYF. This rearrangement joins TRBV19 to TRBJ2-5, with TRBD1 as a possible D gene (6 bases). From germline, CDR1 is LNHDA and CDR2 SQIVND (reference sequence). The CDR3 extends over 15 amino acids. V lost 6 bases and J lost 5, with 19 bases in between.

The chain recombines TRBV25-1 with TRBJ1-5; D ambiguous. The ends were cut back, 2 bases at V and 6 bases at J, with 11 bases in the middle. This CDR3 has 14 residues. CDR1 is MGHDK and CDR2 is SYGVNS in the germline V gene. The CDR3 region is CASSEGGRFQPQHF. The CDR3 DNA reads as TGTGCCAGCAGTGAAGGAGGGCGATTTCAGCCCCAGCATTTT.

The chain combines TRBV29-1 with TRBJ1-1, with a possible D match to TRBD1 (6 bases). Germline assignment: CDR1 SQVTM and CDR2 ANQGSEA. CDR3 length: 13 amino acids. Trimming took off 3 bases at V and 4 bases at J, with 12 bases between the two ends. This CDR3 is CSVEGRGGTEAFF. CDR3 bases: TGCAGCGTTGAGGGCAGGGGTGGCACTGAAGCTTTCTTT.

The chain uses TRBV2 and TRBJ2-5; a weak D match, TRBD1 (6 bases). The V end lost 4 bases, the J end lost 5 bases, and 17 bases lay between the germline ends. The CDR3 runs 15 residues. In germline, CDR1 is SNHLY, CDR2 FYNNEI. CDR3 in DNA: TGTGCCAGCAGTGGGCAGGGTTTTACAGGGGAGACCCAGTACTTC. Residues: CASSGQGFTGETQYF.

This clonotype qualifies as medium-sized. The CDR3 bases are TGTGCCAGCAGTTTTCGGGGCACAGATACGCAGTATTTT. Translation: CASSFRGTDTQYF. V usage is TRBV27 and J usage is TRBJ2-3, with D unresolved. The CDR3 runs to 13 residues. Deletions cut 3 bases from V and 1 base from J, with 5 bases between. Per the germline V gene, CDR1 is MNHEY and CDR2 is SMNVEV (reference sequence).

This clonotype was detected a few times. The genes are TRBV6-5 and TRBJ2-5; TRBD1 matches 7 bases. The CDR3 spans 15 residues. V gave up 0 bases and J gave up 1 base; unmatched junction bases: 2. Germline CDR1 and CDR2: MNHEY and SVGAGI. CDR3 region: CASSYSRDSQETQYF. The CDR3 DNA follows: TGTGCCAGCAGTTACTCCCGGGACAGCCAAGAGACCCAGTACTTC.

This chain connects TRBV24-1 to TRBJ2-5; 8 bases fit TRBD1. V gave up 7 bases and J gave up 4 bases; unmatched junction bases: 4. The CDR3 is 13 amino acids. Germline CDR1 and CDR2: KGHDR and SFDVKD. CDR3 nucleotides: TGTGCCACCAGGGACAGGGATCGAGAGACCCAGTACTTC. The encoded protein is CATRDRDRETQYF.

This clonotype was detected a few times. The chain recombines TRBV6-2 or TRBV6-3 with TRBJ2-3; 8 bases are a match to TRBD2. The germline V gene encodes CDR1 MNHEY and CDR2 SVGEGT. Trimming removed 8 bases from V and 3 bases from J; junction bases left unmatched: 7. The CDR3 covers 14 residues. This CDR3 reads CASVRAGGTDTQYF. The CDR3 nucleotides read TGTGCCAGCGTACGGGCGGGGGGAACAGATACGCAGTATTTT.

V and J are TRBV11-1 and TRBJ2-3; D gene uncertain. Deletions cut 5 bases from V and 1 base from J, with 13 bases between. The CDR3 totals 15 residues. Germline CDR1 and CDR2: SGHAT and FQDESV (reference sequence). The CDR3 here is CASSVSNEGTDTQYF. CDR3 coding DNA: TGTGCCAGCAGCGTAAGTAACGAGGGCACAGATACGCAGTATTTT.

This clonotype was recorded only once. The chain employs TRBV19 and TRBJ2-3; D gene ambiguous. There are 10 residues in the CDR3. V was pared by 9 bases and J by 6 bases, with 7 bases between. The germline V gene has CDR1 LNHDA and CDR2 SQIVND (reference sequence). CDR3 residues: CARKQDTQYF. For the CDR3, the DNA is TGTGCCAGGAAACAGGATACGCAGTATTTT.

V gene TRBV6-1 combines with J gene TRBJ2-5; 10 positions match TRBD2. Germline trimming cut 7 bases from V and 1 base from J; bases unmatched to any gene: 6. Germline CDR1 MNHNS, CDR2 SASEGT. The CDR3 has 15 residues. In nucleotides, the CDR3 is TGTGCCAGCAAGCTAGCGGGGGACTCCCAAGAGACCCAGTACTTC. Residues: CASKLAGDSQETQYF.

The V gene is TRBV7-9, the J gene TRBJ2-1; 13 bases are shared with TRBD2. The V gene's germline CDR1 is SEHNR and CDR2 FQNEAQ (reference sequence). Unmatched junction bases numbered 7, after V lost 4 bases and J lost 4 bases. The CDR3 runs 17 residues. The DNA for the CDR3 is TGTGCCAGCAGCTACGGGGGACTAGCGGGAACATACAATGAGCAGTTCTTC. Its translation: CASSYGGLAGTYNEQFF.

This clonotype was detected only a few times. The chain employs TRBV20-1 and TRBJ2-5; D unresolved. CDR1 DFQATT and CDR2 SNEGSKA come from the germline V gene (reference sequence). The CDR3 has 11 amino acids. V lost 3 bases, J lost 5 bases, and 7 bases lay in between. CDR3 loop: CSARSRETQYF. The CDR3 coding sequence is TGCAGTGCTAGGAGTCGGGAGACCCAGTACTTC.

The chain joins TRBV4-2 to TRBJ2-1; TRBD1 might be the D (7 bases). The CDR3 extends over 15 amino acids. In germline, CDR1 is LGHNA, CDR2 YNFKEQ. V was cut by 0 bases and J by 9 bases, with 15 bases left in between. The chain's CDR3 is CASSQDPGAGGEQFF. CDR3 nucleotide sequence: TGTGCCAGCAGCCAAGACCCGGGGGCAGGGGGTGAGCAGTTCTTC.

This clonotype was seen a few times. The chain combines TRBV20-1 with TRBJ2-3; unclear D gene. Germline values: CDR1 DFQATT, CDR2 SNEGSKA (reference sequence). The length of the CDR3 is 12 residues. Trimming pared 5 bases from V and 6 bases from J, leaving 12 bases between. The CDR3 DNA reads TGCAGTGCTGCGGCCCCTCTCGATACGCAGTATTTT. Residues: CSAAAPLDTQYF.

This sequence joins TRBV5-4 and TRBJ2-5; possible D gene TRBD1, 5 bases. Trimming pared 4 bases from V and 5 bases from J, leaving 15 bases between. Germline CDR1 reads SGHNT; CDR2 reads YYREEE (reference sequence). This CDR3 is built from 14 residues. The CDR3 DNA is TGTGCCAGCAGCGCGGCGCAGGGATGGGAGACCCAGTACTTC. Translating gives CASSAAQGWETQYF.

The chain carries TRBV10-3 and TRBJ2-7; no reliable D call. The CDR3 contains 13 residues. Between the trimmed V and J ends, which lost 4 bases and 0 bases, there was a span of 7 bases. CDR1 and CDR2 from the germline V gene are ENHRY and SYGVKD. CDR3 protein: CAISAPASYEQYF. The CDR3 coding sequence is TGTGCCATCAGTGCCCCAGCCTCCTACGAGCAGTACTTC.

This clonotype was detected only a few times. The chain joins TRBV10-1 to TRBJ2-7, with D unclear. The CDR3 is made up of 17 amino acids. Trimming left V 0 bases short and J 5 bases short, with 20 bases between. Per the germline V gene, CDR1 is WNHNN and CDR2 is SYGVQD (reference sequence). The CDR3 DNA reads TGCGCCAGCAGTGAGTCGACTGGGAAGCCCCCCGACGACGAGCAGTACTTC. Amino acids: CASSESTGKPPDDEQYF.

This clonotype was recorded a few times. This sequence joins TRBV7-2 and TRBJ2-1; D might be TRBD2 (6 bases). Germline CDR1 and CDR2: SGHTA and FQGNSA. Trimming took off 1 base at V and 9 bases at J, with 13 bases between the two ends. CDR3 length: 14 amino acids. The CDR3: CASSLVVFGSEQFF. The DNA for the CDR3 is TGTGCCAGCAGCTTAGTGGTTTTCGGGAGTGAGCAGTTCTTC.

The J gene is TRBJ2-5, the V gene TRBV7-2, with 11 bases matching TRBD1. This CDR3 comprises 14 residues. V shed 6 bases and J 3 bases; nucleotides not matched to a gene: 3. The germline V gene has CDR1 SGHTA and CDR2 FQGNSA. The CDR3 sequence: CASRTGQGEETQYF. CDR3 bases: TGTGCCAGCAGAACGGGACAGGGGGAAGAGACCCAGTACTTC.

The chain uses TRBV29-1 and TRBJ2-5, with a weak D call TRBD2 (6 bases). The CDR3 covers 12 residues. V lost 4 bases and J lost 2, with 8 bases in between. Germline V gene sequence: CDR1 SQVTM, CDR2 ANQGSEA. The CDR3 region has the DNA TGCAGCGTTGGGGACTCACAAGAGACCCAGTACTTC. Protein: CSVGDSQETQYF.

The chain has TRBV5-6 and TRBJ1-2, with 12 bases matching TRBD1. Germline lookup yields CDR1 SGHDT and CDR2 YYEEEE. The junction had 11 bases not matched to a gene; V was cut back by 6 bases and J by 8 bases. The CDR3 contains 15 residues. The CDR3 bases are TGTGCCAGCACCTCTCAGGGACAGGGGGCTTTCGGCTACACCTTC. It specifies CASTSQGQGAFGYTF.

The V gene is TRBV11-2, the J gene TRBJ2-5; D remains unclear. Trimming took 2 bases from V and 2 from J, leaving 6 bases between them. Germline V gives CDR1 SGHAT, CDR2 FQNNGV. This CDR3 contains 13 residues. The DNA of the CDR3 is TGTGCCAGCAGCTTACCGGATCAAGAGACCCAGTACTTC. This sequence encodes CASSLPDQETQYF.

In its sample, this clonotype was seen a few times. The chain links TRBV6-1 to TRBJ2-5; D is ambiguous. V gave up 5 bases and J gave up 5 bases, with 12 bases separating them. This CDR3 is built from 13 residues. Germline V lookup: CDR1 MNHNS, CDR2 SASEGT. The CDR3 nucleotides read TGTGCCAGCAGTCGGGCCTCGCGGGAGACCCAGTACTTC. This sequence encodes CASSRASRETQYF.

The chain recombines TRBV7-8 with TRBJ1-1; D not resolved. The V end was cut by 1 base, the J end by 0 bases, with 9 bases between. The CDR3 consists of 15 residues. Germline V gives CDR1 SGHVS, CDR2 FQNEAQ. The CDR3 sequence: CASSLVASLNTEAFF. CDR3 bases: TGTGCCAGCAGCTTAGTGGCCAGCTTGAACACTGAAGCTTTCTTT.

This chain joins TRBV6-5 and TRBJ1-5; 10 bases fit TRBD1. Per germline, CDR1 MNHEY and CDR2 SVGAGI. CDR3 length: 20 residues. The ends lost 2 bases at V and 0 bases at J; junction bases unmatched: 13. CDR3 in amino acids: CASSYRWGTGDGHSNQPQHF. The CDR3 nucleotides read TGTGCCAGCAGTTACCGTTGGGGGACAGGGGACGGCCATAGCAATCAGCCCCAGCATTTT.

This clonotype showed up just a few times. The rearrangement joins TRBV20-1 to TRBJ2-5, with 11 bases that match TRBD2. CDR1 is DFQATT, CDR2 SNEGSKA, per germline (reference sequence). The V gene end was trimmed by 5 bases and the J gene end by 5 bases; junction bases not matched to a gene: 13. The CDR3 loop spans 16 amino acids. The CDR3 nucleotides read TGCAGTGCTCGCCGAACTAGCGGGAGTGTAGAGGAGACCCAGTACTTC. Its translation is CSARRTSGSVEETQYF.

This chain uses TRBV20-1 with TRBJ2-5, with 11 bases identical to TRBD2. Germline trimming cut 1 base from V and 0 bases from J; bases unmatched to any gene: 1. Germline CDR1 reads DFQATT; CDR2 reads SNEGSKA (reference sequence). The CDR3 spans 15 residues. CDR3 sequence reads: CSARGLAGNQETQYF. The CDR3 DNA follows: TGCAGTGCTAGAGGACTAGCGGGGAACCAAGAGACCCAGTACTTC.